This T cell receptor (beta chain) was sequenced during a study of blood T cell repertoires in COVID-19. Study-level information: Donors in the United States, Italy and Spain gave samples during acute or convalescent COVID-19. Sample material is recorded as cDNA or gDNA derived from T cells, B-cell-depleted T cells, or PBMCs.

The CDR3 totals 15 residues. V lost 3 bases and J lost 1; bases outside the gene matches: 5. Germline CDR1 is KGHSH and CDR2 is LQKENI. Source study methods: Cell counts per sample came from amplifying reference gene primers. The table came from immunoSEQ multiplex PCR; TCRdb's copy has only in-frame clones and leaves some out. From that table come the V and J calls and clone size; the DNA was used to work out D and trimming. The sample includes some 69,000 clones, about 84% seen only once; the top ten take 1.8%. The chain uses TRBV18 and TRBJ1-1; 7 bases align to TRBD1. This TCR derives from a woman aged 60-75 years with acute or convalescent COVID-19. The sequenced sample was peripheral blood. The CDR3 DNA reads TGTGCCAGCTCACCGCGATCAGGGGGGAACACTGAAGCTTTCTTT. This encodes CASSPRSGGNTEAFF.